The entry below gives a single T cell receptor beta chain sequence along with its context. The antigen is not known. TCRdb re-clonotyped the PCR reads through MiXCR. The data hold about 31,000 clones, with more than 15% observed a single time. This record belongs to a study of metastatic and nonmetastatic thyroid tumors. Until they underwent thyroid surgery, no patient had received any treatment. Study results and caveats: Reports indicated that malignant thyroid tumors showed significantly higher TCR beta diversity than benign nodules did, in blood and tumor.

Unmatched junction bases numbered 1, after V lost 3 bases and J lost 4 bases. This CDR3 is built from 13 residues. This clonotype was obtained from a female donor with papillary thyroid cancer or a benign thyroid nodule (not recorded which). Some clones in this sample may be carry-over from other donors' samples. The sample consisted of blood. The V call is TRBV12-3 or TRBV12-4, the J call TRBJ2-7; 9 nucleotides match TRBD2. The CDR3 region is CASSLAGGYEQYF. The CDR3 nucleotides are TGTGCCAGCAGTTTGGCGGGAGGGTACGAGCAGTACTTC.